Below are 28 T cell receptor beta chains sequenced from a single sample in a study of read filtering for tumor transcriptome and immune sequencing. Molecular barcoded adaptors covering alpha/delta and beta/gamma chains were used on 400 to 450 ng RNA. MiXCR, run by TCRdb on the reads, gives a single entry per CDR3 protein. The sample lists approximately 65,000 distinct CDR3 sequences, 14% occurring once. The sequencing input was a population of CD138-negative cells sorted from bone marrow. The receptors were sampled from a donor aged 40 or over with multiple myeloma.

This clonotype was observed many times. The chain couples TRBV6-1 to TRBJ1-5, with D perhaps TRBD1 (5 bases). This CDR3 is built from 15 residues. Trimming left V 1 base short and J 0 bases short, with 7 bases between. Germline V gene lookup returns CDR1 MNHNS and CDR2 SASEGT. CDR3 amino acids: CASSEDRLSNQPQHF. CDR3 in DNA: TGTGCCAGCAGTGAAGACAGGCTTAGCAATCAGCCCCAGCATTTT.

This clonotype was found a few times. This chain joins TRBV6-1 and TRBJ2-3; 8 nucleotides line up with TRBD1. Germline CDR1 MNHNS, CDR2 SASEGT. V shed 1 base and J 1 base; nucleotides not matched to a gene: 4. This CDR3 comprises 16 residues. The CDR3 here is CASSEEEGQGTDTQYF. The DNA of the CDR3 is TGTGCCAGCAGTGAAGAGGAGGGACAGGGCACAGATACGCAGTATTTT.

This chain's CDR3 is CASSIVGQNKQFF. CDR3 nucleotides: TGTGCCAGCAGCATAGTAGGGCAGAATAAGCAGTTCTTC. The chain employs TRBV7-8 and TRBJ2-1; D remains unclear. In germline, CDR1 is SGHVS, CDR2 FQNEAQ. The CDR3 length is 13 residues. V was trimmed by 5 bases and J by 11 bases, leaving 16 bases between them.

The table lists this clonotype with a few counts. The V and J genes are TRBV25-1 and TRBJ2-1; 12 positions match TRBD2. Trimming at V came to 4 bases and at J to 9 bases, leaving 7 bases not matched to a gene. Germline-derived CDR1 and CDR2 are MGHDK and SYGVNS. The CDR3 runs to 15 residues. This chain's CDR3 is CASSAGLAGLSEQFF. The CDR3 region has the DNA TGTGCCAGCAGTGCTGGACTAGCGGGATTGAGTGAGCAGTTCTTC.

This clonotype was detected many times. The chain uses TRBV7-2 and TRBJ2-1, with D unresolved. CDR1 and CDR2 (germline): SGHTA, FQGNSA. The CDR3 spans 15 residues. Trimming cost V 3 bases and J 0 bases, with 9 bases left between them. The CDR3 protein is CASSLSPSSYNEQFF. The CDR3 DNA follows: TGTGCCAGCAGCTTGTCCCCTAGCTCCTACAATGAGCAGTTCTTC.

This clonotype showed up just a few times. CDR3 nucleotide sequence: TGTGCCAGCAGCATGGGCTACCAAGAGACCCAGTACTTC. This codes for CASSMGYQETQYF. The J gene is TRBJ2-5, the V gene TRBV6-5; no firm D call. Germline V gene lookup returns CDR1 MNHEY and CDR2 SVGAGI. This CDR3 contains 13 residues. Trimming removed 6 bases from V and 0 bases from J, with 8 bases in between.

This clonotype was found a few times. The chain links TRBV6-5 to TRBJ2-1; 7 nucleotides match TRBD1. The CDR3 length is 15 residues. The ends lost 0 bases at V and 8 bases at J; junction bases unmatched: 7. Germline CDR1 is MNHEY and CDR2 is SVGAGI. The CDR3 nucleotides are TGTGCCAGCAGTTACTCGAGGGGGCTAGTGGATGAGCAGTTCTTC. Translated, it gives CASSYSRGLVDEQFF.

This clonotype was found many times. The chain uses TRBV15 and TRBJ2-2; D is uncertain. The germline V and J ends were trimmed by 0 bases and 5 bases, with 7 bases remaining between them. This CDR3 is 14 amino acids long. Germline V CDR1 and CDR2: LNHNV, YYDKDF (reference sequence). CDR3 protein: CATSRDSSTGELFF. Here the CDR3 DNA reads TGTGCCACCAGCAGAGATAGTAGTACCGGGGAGCTGTTTTTT.

Note on this clonotype: A read error may be the cause here, since a much bigger clone is one base away. The rearrangement joins TRBV11-3 to TRBJ2-1, with 7 nucleotides matching TRBD2. Germline V CDR1 and CDR2: SGHNT, YENEEA. This CDR3 contains 13 residues. CDR3 coding DNA: TGTGCCAGCAGCCTGACTAGCTTCAATGGGCAGTTCTTC. It translates to CASSLTSFNGQFF.

In this sample, this clonotype turned up many times. J is TRBJ2-1 and V is TRBV5-1; D gene unclear. The ends were cut back, 4 bases at V and 3 bases at J, with 8 bases in the middle. The CDR3 is 13 amino acids. Germline-derived CDR1 and CDR2 are SGHRS and YFSETQ. For the CDR3, the DNA is TGCGCCAGCAGCAGGATACACTACAATGAGCAGTTCTTC. Translated, it gives CASSRIHYNEQFF.

This clonotype appeared a few times. The chain carries TRBV7-9 and TRBJ1-2, with D tentatively TRBD1 (6 bases). Germline V CDR1 and CDR2: SEHNR, FQNEAQ (reference sequence). With 6 bases removed from V and 5 bases from J, the gap between germline ends came to 19 bases. This CDR3 spans 15 amino acids. The CDR3 nucleotides read TGTGCCAGCAGGGGACAACCCGTCCTTTCTTATGGCTACACCTTC. Translation gives CASRGQPVLSYGYTF.

This clonotype occurred many times. V usage is TRBV20-1 and J usage is TRBJ2-7; tentatively, D is TRBD1 or TRBD2 (5 bases each). Germline V gene data show CDR1 as DFQATT and CDR2 as SNEGSKA (reference sequence). The germline V and J ends were trimmed by 3 bases and 0 bases, with 18 bases remaining between them. The CDR3 has 16 residues. CDR3 DNA: TGCAGTGCTAGTCAGGACGGGACCCGACCCTCCTACGAGCAGTACTTC. Translation gives CSASQDGTRPSYEQYF.

A note on this clonotype: A read error may be the cause here, since a much bigger clone is one base away. The chain joins TRBV7-3 to TRBJ2-2; the D gene is possibly TRBD2 (5 bases). CDR1 SGHTA and CDR2 FQGTGA come from the germline V gene. The CDR3 length is 15 residues. CDR3 protein: CASSLRLAGTGERFF. As DNA, the CDR3 is TGTGCCAGCAGCTTAAGGCTAGCAGGCACCGGGGAGCGGTTTTTT.

Regarding this clonotype: A far larger clone is one base from this, pointing to a likely read error. The chain has TRBV20-1 and TRBJ2-7, with D perhaps matching TRBD2 (6 bases). Germline values: CDR1 DFQATT, CDR2 SNEGSKA (reference sequence). V dropped 3 bases and J dropped 7 bases, with 13 bases sitting between them. The CDR3 is 12 amino acids. CDR3 DNA: TGCAGTGCTAGGGCGGGGTCCCATGAGCAGTACTTC. This encodes CSARAGSHEQYF.

This clonotype was picked up many times. The J gene is TRBJ1-1, the V gene TRBV29-1; D is ambiguous. The ends were cut back, 7 bases at V and 6 bases at J, with 18 bases in the middle. In germline, CDR1 is SQVTM, CDR2 ANQGSEA. The CDR3 contains 13 residues. CDR3 region: CSAAESVSAEAFF. The CDR3 DNA is TGCAGCGCCGCTGAGAGCGTGAGTGCTGAAGCTTTCTTT.

This clonotype was counted at least ten times. This chain joins TRBV29-1 and TRBJ1-5, with 10 positions matching TRBD1. Germline V lookup: CDR1 SQVTM, CDR2 ANQGSEA. V lost 6 bases, J lost 6 bases, and 5 bases stayed unmatched. The CDR3 extends over 13 amino acids. The CDR3: CSVRDRGFQPQHF. The CDR3 DNA reads TGCAGCGTCCGGGACAGGGGATTTCAGCCCCAGCATTTT.

This clonotype has at least ten counts. The V call is TRBV20-1, the J call TRBJ1-2; 7 bases line up with TRBD1. Trimming took 3 bases from V and 8 from J; bases not matched to a gene: 12. Germline CDR1 reads DFQATT; CDR2 reads SNEGSKA (reference sequence). The CDR3 runs 14 residues. The CDR3 DNA reads as TGCAGTGCTAGTTTAACAGGGGAGGGGATAGGCTACACCTTC. This sequence encodes CSASLTGEGIGYTF.

This clonotype was seen at least ten times. V gene TRBV29-1 combines with J gene TRBJ1-5; D perhaps matches TRBD1 (6 bases). Germline CDR1 and CDR2: SQVTM and ANQGSEA. The V end was cut by 7 bases, the J end by 4 bases, with 11 bases between. There are 12 residues in the CDR3. As DNA, the CDR3 is TGCAGCGCTCGGGACACTAATCAGCCCCAGCATTTT. Translated: CSARDTNQPQHF. The full variable domain, completed using reference TRBV29-1 and TRBJ1-5, is SAVISQKPSRDICQRGTSLTIQCQVDSQVTMMFWYRQQPGQSLTLIATANQGSEATYESGFVIDKFPISRPNLTFSTLTVSNMSPEDSSIYLCSARDTNQPQHFGDGTRLSIL.

This clonotype turned up a few times. A much more abundant neighbour one base away suggests this may be a read error. V usage is TRBV9 and J usage is TRBJ2-1; TRBD1 matches at 9 bases. The CDR3 totals 13 residues. Germline V gene sequence: CDR1 SGDLS, CDR2 YYNGEE. The V and J ends lost 7 bases and 6 bases, in that order; junction bases with no gene match: 5. As DNA, the CDR3 is TGTGCCAGCGCCGGGACAGGGTCCAATGAGCAGTTCTTC. Amino acid sequence: CASAGTGSNEQFF.

V gene TRBV18 combines with J gene TRBJ1-1; tentatively, D is TRBD1 (5 bases). Germline V gene data show CDR1 as KGHSH and CDR2 as LQKENI. CDR3 length equals 14 residues. V lost 3 bases, J lost 5 bases, and 13 bases lay in between. The CDR3 nucleotides read TGTGCCAGCTCACCCGCGCCAGGGAAAACTGAAGCTTTCTTT. Translation gives CASSPAPGKTEAFF.

The sample holds many counts of this clonotype. The rearrangement uses TRBV5-1 and TRBJ2-1, with unresolved D. The CDR3 is made up of 14 amino acids. The germline V gene has CDR1 SGHRS and CDR2 YFSETQ. Trimming removed 4 bases at V and 5 bases at J, with 13 bases between. CDR3 residues: CASSVVSINNEQFF. CDR3 coding DNA: TGCGCCAGCAGCGTTGTATCAATTAACAATGAGCAGTTCTTC.

This clonotype was observed many times. The chain uses TRBV3-1 and TRBJ2-1; D tentatively reads TRBD1 or TRBD2 (5 bases each). Germline V gene data show CDR1 as LGHDT and CDR2 as YNNKEL (reference sequence). This CDR3 contains 16 residues. With 0 bases removed from V and 6 bases from J, the gap between germline ends came to 15 bases. CDR3 DNA: TGTGCCAGCAGCCAAGATTTAAGGGGCGGGTTCAATGAGCAGTTCTTC. This encodes CASSQDLRGGFNEQFF.

This clonotype was counted at least ten times. V gene TRBV7-6 combines with J gene TRBJ2-2; 9 bases match TRBD2. Germline V gives CDR1 SGHVS, CDR2 FNYEAQ. CDR3 size: 16 residues. V trimming: 4 bases; J trimming: 5 bases; junction bases outside the gene matches: 8. CDR3 loop: CASSSLAGVGTGELFF. The CDR3 DNA follows: TGTGCCAGCAGCTCATTAGCGGGAGTCGGGACCGGGGAGCTGTTTTTT.

As to this clonotype: Just one base apart from a much larger clone, this may be a read error. The chain couples TRBV28 to TRBJ2-7; the match to TRBD1 covers 8 bases. Per germline, CDR1 MDHEN and CDR2 SYDVKM. The junction had 12 bases not matched to a gene; V was cut back by 9 bases and J by 2 bases. This CDR3 is built from 15 residues. The CDR3 protein is CARSHSGTGTYEQYF. DNA of the CDR3: TGTGCCAGGAGCCATTCCGGGACAGGTACCTACGAGCAGTACTTC. The full variable domain, in which reference TRBV28 and TRBJ2-7 provide the parts outside the CDR3, is DVKVTQSSRYLVKRTGEKVFLECVQDMDHENMFWYRQDPGLGLRLIYFSYDVKMKEKGDIPEGYSVSREKKERFSLILESASTNQTSMYLCARSHSGTGTYEQYFGPGTRLTVT.

In this sample, this clonotype turned up a few times. A much more abundant neighbour one base away suggests this may be a read error. The V and J genes are TRBV28 and TRBJ2-1, with D perhaps assigned TRBD1 or TRBD2 (5 bases each). Germline CDR1 and CDR2: MDHEN and SYDVKM. This CDR3 comprises 14 residues. The CDR3 sequence: CASSLPGTHNGQFF. CDR3 DNA sequence: TGTGCCAGCAGTCTCCCCGGGACCCACAATGGGCAGTTCTTC.

Many counts were recorded for this clonotype. The chain combines TRBV27 with TRBJ2-7; D might be TRBD2 (6 bases). Between the trimmed V and J ends, which lost 4 bases and 2 bases, there was a span of 9 bases. The CDR3 runs to 13 residues. Germline loops: CDR1 MNHEY, CDR2 SMNVEV (reference sequence). The CDR3 reads CASSSGLPYEQYF. The DNA for the CDR3 is TGTGCCAGCAGTTCGGGACTTCCCTACGAGCAGTACTTC.

This clonotype was found many times. This rearrangement joins TRBV7-2 to TRBJ2-6; 7 bases align to TRBD2. Looked up from germline, CDR1 is SGHTA and CDR2 is FQGNSA. J lost 0 bases, V lost 1 base, and 9 bases had no gene match. CDR3 length: 19 amino acids. The CDR3 coding sequence is TGTGCCAGCAGCTTAGTTCAGGGCGGGAGAAGCTCTGGGGCCAACGTCCTGACTTTC. It encodes CASSLVQGGRSSGANVLTF.

In its sample, this clonotype was seen many times. This sequence joins TRBV6-5 and TRBJ2-7, with TRBD1 identical over 9 bases. The CDR3 spans 13 residues. After removal of 6 bases from V and 6 bases from J, the junction contained 6 bases not matched to a gene. The germline V gene encodes CDR1 MNHEY and CDR2 SVGAGI. The CDR3 DNA follows: TGTGCCAGCAGCCGCTGGACAGGGGCCGAGCAGTACTTC. It yields the protein CASSRWTGAEQYF.